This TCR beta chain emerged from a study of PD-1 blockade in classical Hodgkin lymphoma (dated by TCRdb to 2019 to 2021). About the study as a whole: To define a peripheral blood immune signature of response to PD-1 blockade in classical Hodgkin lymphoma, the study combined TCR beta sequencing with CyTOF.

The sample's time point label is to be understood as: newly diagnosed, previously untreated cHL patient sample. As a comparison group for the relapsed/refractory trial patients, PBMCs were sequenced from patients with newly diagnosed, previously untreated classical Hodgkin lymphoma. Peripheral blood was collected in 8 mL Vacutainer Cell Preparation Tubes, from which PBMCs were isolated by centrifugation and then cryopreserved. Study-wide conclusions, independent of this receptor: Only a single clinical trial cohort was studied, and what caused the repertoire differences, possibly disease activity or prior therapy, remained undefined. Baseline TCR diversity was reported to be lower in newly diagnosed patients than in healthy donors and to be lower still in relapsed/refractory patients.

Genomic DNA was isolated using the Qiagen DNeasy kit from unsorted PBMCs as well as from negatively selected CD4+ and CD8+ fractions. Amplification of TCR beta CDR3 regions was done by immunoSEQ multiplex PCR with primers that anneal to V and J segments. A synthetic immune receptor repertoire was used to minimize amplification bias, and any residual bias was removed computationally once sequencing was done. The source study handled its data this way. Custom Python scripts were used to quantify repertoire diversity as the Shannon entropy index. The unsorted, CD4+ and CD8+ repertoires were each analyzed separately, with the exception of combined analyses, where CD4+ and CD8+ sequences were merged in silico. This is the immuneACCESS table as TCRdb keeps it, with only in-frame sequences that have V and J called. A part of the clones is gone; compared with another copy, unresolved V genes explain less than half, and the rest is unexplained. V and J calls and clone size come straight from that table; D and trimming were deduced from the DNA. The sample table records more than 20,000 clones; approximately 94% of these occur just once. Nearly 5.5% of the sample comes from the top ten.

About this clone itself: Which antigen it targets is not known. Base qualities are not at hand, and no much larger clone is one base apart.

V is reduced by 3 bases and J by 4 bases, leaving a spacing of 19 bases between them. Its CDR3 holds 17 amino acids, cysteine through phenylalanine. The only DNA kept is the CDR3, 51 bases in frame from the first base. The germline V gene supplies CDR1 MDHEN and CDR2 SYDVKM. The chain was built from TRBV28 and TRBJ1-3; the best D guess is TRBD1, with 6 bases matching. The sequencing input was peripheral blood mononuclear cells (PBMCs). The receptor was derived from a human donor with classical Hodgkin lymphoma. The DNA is TGTGCCAGCAGTTTGAGGACAGTGGGGCGTTCGGGAAACACCATATATTTT. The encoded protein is CASSLRTVGRSGNTIYF.